This TCR beta chain is drawn from a study of graft-versus-host responses after intestinal transplantation. Whole-study results and caveats: Recipient-marrow GvH clones were detected, some having first appeared in ileum or blood. Some patients had graft-donor T cell macrochimerism, and their allografts showed high graft-versus-host to host-versus-graft clonal ratios. The highest levels of circulating GvH clones went along with early declines in HvG clones after transplant.

Only in-frame clones appear in the TCRdb table, and some are missing; sequencing was by immunoSEQ multiplex PCR. The data show over 45,000 clones, approximately 92% seen once. Comment on this clone: The antigen is undetermined.

This CDR3 comprises 15 residues. CDR1 is MDHEN and CDR2 is SYDVKM in the germline V gene. The V end was cut by 2 bases, the J end by 3 bases, with 8 bases between. The chain recombines TRBV28 with TRBJ2-6; D assignment may be TRBD1 or TRBD2 (5 bases each). The receptor was isolated from a human patient who received an intestinal transplant, so some T cells may come from the graft donor. The sequencing here drew on PBMCs, taken around 27 months after a first intestinal transplant, on the day of a second. As DNA, the CDR3 is TGTGCCAGCAGTTTACCAGGGAGTGGGGCCAACGTCCTGACTTTC. It specifies CASSLPGSGANVLTF.